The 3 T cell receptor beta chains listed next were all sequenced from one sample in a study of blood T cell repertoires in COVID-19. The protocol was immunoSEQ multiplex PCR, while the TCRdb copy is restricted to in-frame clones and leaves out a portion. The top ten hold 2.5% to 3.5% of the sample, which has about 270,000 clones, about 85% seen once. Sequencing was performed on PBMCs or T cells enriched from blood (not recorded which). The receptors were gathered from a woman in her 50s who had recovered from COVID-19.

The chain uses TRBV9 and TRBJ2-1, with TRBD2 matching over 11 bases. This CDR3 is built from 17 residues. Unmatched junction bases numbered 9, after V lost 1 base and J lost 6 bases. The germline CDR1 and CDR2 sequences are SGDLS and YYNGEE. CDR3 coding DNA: TGTGCCAGCAGCGTATCTGCAACTAGCGGGAGTATCAATGAGCAGTTCTTC. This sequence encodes CASSVSATSGSINEQFF. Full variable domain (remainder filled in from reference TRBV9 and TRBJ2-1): DSGVTQTPKHLITATGQRVTLRCSPRSGDLSVYWYQQSLDQGLQFLIQYYNGEERAKGNILERFSAQQFPDLHSELNLSSLELGDSALYFCASSVSATSGSINEQFFGPGTRLTVL.

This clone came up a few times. In DNA, the CDR3 is TGTGCCAGCAGTTACTCGAGAAATGAGCAGTTCTTC. It encodes CASSYSRNEQFF. The gene calls are TRBV6-2 or TRBV6-3 and TRBJ2-1; no firm D call. Between the trimmed V and J ends, which lost 0 bases and 7 bases, there was a span of 4 bases. CDR3 length: 12 amino acids. Per germline, CDR1 MNHEY and CDR2 SVGEGT.

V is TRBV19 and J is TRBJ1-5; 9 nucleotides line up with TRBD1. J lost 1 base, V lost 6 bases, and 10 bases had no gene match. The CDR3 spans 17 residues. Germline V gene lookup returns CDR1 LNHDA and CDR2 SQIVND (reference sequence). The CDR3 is CASSKKQGAWSNQPQHF. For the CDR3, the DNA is TGTGCCAGTAGCAAGAAACAGGGGGCTTGGAGCAATCAGCCCCAGCATTTT.